These T cell receptor beta chains were read from a single sample in a study of T cells in Graves' hyperthyroidism and ophthalmopathy. TCRdb recomputed calls from the multiplex PCR reads with MiXCR, one row per CDR3 protein. The sample lists fewer than 650,000 distinct CDR3 sequences; about 14% were seen once. The specimen sequenced was blood. These receptors all stem from a woman between 35 and 50 years old with Graves' hyperthyroidism. Each CDR3 is given with its conserved first and last residue. The D gene is left open where the match is weak. Only part of the rows carry a size: once, few, many, or a class if the clone is expanded.

D | size | J | V | DNA | CDR3
TRBD2 | many | TRBJ2-3 | TRBV20-1 | TGCAGTGCTAGAGCGGGAGCGGGGGGTACGCAGTATTTT | CSARAGAGGTQYF
TRBD1 | many | TRBJ2-1 | TRBV12-5 | TGTGCTAGTGGTTTTGGACAGGGGATCCATGAGCAGTTCTTC | CASGFGQGIHEQFF
. | many | TRBJ2-7 | TRBV18 | TGTGCCAGCTCACCGGCTAACGAGCAGTACTTC | CASSPANEQYF
TRBD2 | . | TRBJ2-7 | TRBV7-2 | TGTGCCAGCAGCTTAGGGGCTAGCGGGAGATGGGGCTACGAGCAGTACTTC | CASSLGASGRWGYEQYF
. | many | TRBJ2-5 | TRBV6-1 | TGTGCCAGCAGGGAAAGAATTACCCATTCGACTGGGAAAGAGACCCAGTACTTC | CASRERITHSTGKETQYF
. | many | TRBJ2-5 | TRBV28 | TGTGCCAGCAGTTTTGTGCAGGGGGGGGAGACCCAGTACTTC | CASSFVQGGETQYF
. | . | TRBJ2-3 | TRBV5-4 | TGTGCCAGCAGCTTGGCGTCTTGGCGGAGCGGGGATACGCAGTATTTT | CASSLASWRSGDTQYF
. | many | TRBJ2-7 | TRBV12-3/TRBV12-4 | TGTGCCAGCAGTTTATCGCTGAAAGGCGAGCAGTACTTC | CASSLSLKGEQYF
TRBD2 | many | TRBJ2-3 | TRBV28 | TGTGCCAGCGCCGGAGCGGGAGGGTTAGATACGCAGTATTTT | CASAGAGGLDTQYF
. | many | TRBJ1-4 | TRBV20-1 | TGCAGTGCCCGCCCGGGAGGGGAGGCTGAAAAACTGTTTTTT | CSARPGGEAEKLFF